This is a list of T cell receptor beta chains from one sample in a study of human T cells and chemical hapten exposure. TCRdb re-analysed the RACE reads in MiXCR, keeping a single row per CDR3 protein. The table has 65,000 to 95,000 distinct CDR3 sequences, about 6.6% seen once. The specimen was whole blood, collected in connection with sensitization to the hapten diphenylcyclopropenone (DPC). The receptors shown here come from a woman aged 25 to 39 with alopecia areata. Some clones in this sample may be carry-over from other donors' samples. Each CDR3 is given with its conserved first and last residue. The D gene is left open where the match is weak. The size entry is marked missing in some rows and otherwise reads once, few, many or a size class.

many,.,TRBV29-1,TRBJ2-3,TGCAGCGTTGTGCTGCCTGGATCTAGCACAGATACGCAGTATTTT,CSVVLPGSSTDTQYF
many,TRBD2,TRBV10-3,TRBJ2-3,TGTGCCATCGCAAAACTAGCGGGGGGGTCTAGCACAGATACGCAGTATTTT,CAIAKLAGGSSTDTQYF
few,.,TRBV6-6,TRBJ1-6,TGTGCCAGCAGTTACCGCGAACTTTCACCCCTCCACTTT,CASSYRELSPLHF
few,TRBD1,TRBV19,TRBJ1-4,TGTGCCAGCCAAATCCAGGGGGCTAATGAAAAACTGTTTTTT,CASQIQGANEKLFF
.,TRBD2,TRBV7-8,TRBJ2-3,TGTGCCAGCAGCTTAGGTGCGAAGCGGGGTGCAAATACGCAGTATTTT,CASSLGAKRGANTQYF
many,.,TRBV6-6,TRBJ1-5,TGTGCCAGCAGTTACTCGAGGCAGCCCCAGCATTTT,CASSYSRQPQHF
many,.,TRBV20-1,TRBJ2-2,TGCAGTGCCACATTGAGGGGCCCCGGGGAGCTGTTTTTT,CSATLRGPGELFF
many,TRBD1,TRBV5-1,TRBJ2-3,TGCGCCAGCACCTCTTTCCCGGGACAGGGCACAGATACGCAGTATTTT,CASTSFPGQGTDTQYF
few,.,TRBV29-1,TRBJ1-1,TGCAGCGTTATCAGGGCGAACACTGAAGCTTTCTTT,CSVIRANTEAFF
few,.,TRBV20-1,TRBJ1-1,TGCAGTGCCCCCGGTAGGGGTTTGGGCACTGAAGCTTTCTTT,CSAPGRGLGTEAFF
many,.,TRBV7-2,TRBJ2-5,TGTGCCAGCAGCTTAGCTGGCAGGCTGAAAGAGACCCAGTACTTC,CASSLAGRLKETQYF
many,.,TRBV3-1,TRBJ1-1,TGTGCCAGCAGCCAAGTGCCAAGGGAAGCTTTCTTT,CASSQVPREAFF
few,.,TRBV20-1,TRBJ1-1,TGCAGTGCTAGGGCGGACCTGAACACTGAAGCTTTCTTT,CSARADLNTEAFF
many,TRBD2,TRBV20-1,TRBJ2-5,TGCAGTGCTATACTAGCGGGGGACGACCGAGAGACCCAGTACTTC,CSAILAGDDRETQYF
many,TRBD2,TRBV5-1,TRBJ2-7,TGCGCCAGCAGCCCAGTCCCAGTTGGCGGGGGACCTATTTGGGAGCAGTACTTC,CASSPVPVGGGPIWEQYF
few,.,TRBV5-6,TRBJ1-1,TGTGCCAGCAGCTTCCAACCCGGTTCTGAAGCTTTCTTT,CASSFQPGSEAFF
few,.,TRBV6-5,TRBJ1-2,TGTGCCAGCAGTTACGATTATGGGAAGAACTATGGCTACACCTTC,CASSYDYGKNYGYTF
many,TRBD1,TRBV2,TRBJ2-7,TGTGCCAGCAGCGCTGGACAGGGGGCCCATACGACCAAGTACTTC,CASSAGQGAHTTKYF
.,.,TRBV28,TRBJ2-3,TGTGCCAGCAGTTTATACGTGGGGGGAAACACAGATACGCAGTATTTT,CASSLYVGGNTDTQYF
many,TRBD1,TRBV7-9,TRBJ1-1,TGTGCCAGCAGCCTAGGGACAGGGAAGGCTTTCTTT,CASSLGTGKAFF
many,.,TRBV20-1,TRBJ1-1,TGCAGTGCTAGAGTCGGTGGTACTGAAGCTTTCTTT,CSARVGGTEAFF
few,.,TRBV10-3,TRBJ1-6,TGTGCCATCAGTGTAAGGGACGATAATTCACCCCTCCACTTT,CAISVRDDNSPLHF
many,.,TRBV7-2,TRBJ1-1,TGTGCCAGCACCCACCCGTATGGCACTGAAGCTTTCTTT,CASTHPYGTEAFF
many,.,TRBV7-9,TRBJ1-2,TGTGCCAGCAGCTTTTCGGACACGGCTAACTATGGCTACACCTTC,CASSFSDTANYGYTF
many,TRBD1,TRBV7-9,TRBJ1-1,TGTGCCAGCAGCCCCAACGTGGTATCAGGGGGACAATACGCTGAAGCTTTCTTT,CASSPNVVSGGQYAEAFF
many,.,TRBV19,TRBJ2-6,TGTGCCAGTAGTATAGATGAGGGCTCTGGGGCCAACGTCCTGACTTTC,CASSIDEGSGANVLTF
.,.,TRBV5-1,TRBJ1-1,TGCGCCAGCAGCCCAATGATACAGGGCTACACTGAAGCTTTCTTT,CASSPMIQGYTEAFF
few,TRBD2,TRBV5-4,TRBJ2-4,TGTGCCAGCAGCTTTAGCGGGGGGCCTAACAAAAACATTCAGTACTTC,CASSFSGGPNKNIQYF
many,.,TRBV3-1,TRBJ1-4,TGTGCCAGCAGCCAAACAACAGGTCGGGCGGAAAAACTGTTTTTT,CASSQTTGRAEKLFF
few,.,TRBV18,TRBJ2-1,TGTGCCAGCTCACCATTCTTGACAGGATACTACAATGAGCAGTTCTTC,CASSPFLTGYYNEQFF
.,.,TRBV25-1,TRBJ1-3,TGTGCCAGCAGTGAAATAGGAGCCTCTGGAAACACCATATATTTT,CASSEIGASGNTIYF
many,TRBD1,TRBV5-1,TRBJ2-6,TGCGCCAGCGGACAGGTTGATGGCTCTGGGGCCAACGTCCTGACTTTC,CASGQVDGSGANVLTF
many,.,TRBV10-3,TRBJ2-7,TGTGCCATCAAAACGGACGCGGAGGAGCAGTACTTC,CAIKTDAEEQYF
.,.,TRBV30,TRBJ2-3,TGTGTCTGGAGTCTTCTAGCCCGCACAGATACGCAGTATTTT,CVWSLLARTDTQYF
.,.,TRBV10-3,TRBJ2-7,TGTGCCATCAGGGGGGACATTACCTACGAGCAGTACTTC,CAIRGDITYEQYF
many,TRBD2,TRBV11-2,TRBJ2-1,TGTGCCAGCAGCTTAGATGGGAGCGGGGGGCTCTATGAGCAGTTCTTC,CASSLDGSGGLYEQFF
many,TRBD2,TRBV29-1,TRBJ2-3,TGCAGCGTGGAGACTAGCGGGGCCGCTGGAGCAGATACGCAGTATTTT,CSVETSGAAGADTQYF
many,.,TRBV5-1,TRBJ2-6,TGCGCCAGCAGCCGTTCCCCAGGGTCCGGGGCCAACGTCCTGACTTTC,CASSRSPGSGANVLTF
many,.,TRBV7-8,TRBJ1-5,TGTGCCAGCAGCTTAGGGCCCTACGATAATCAGCCCCAGCATTTT,CASSLGPYDNQPQHF
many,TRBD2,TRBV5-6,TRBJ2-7,TGTGCCAGCAGCCCTACCCCGACTAGCATATCCTACGAGCAGTACTTC,CASSPTPTSISYEQYF
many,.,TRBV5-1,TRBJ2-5,TGCGCCAGCAGCTTGGTCCGAGAGACCCAGTACTTC,CASSLVRETQYF
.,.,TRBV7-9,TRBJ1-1,TGTGCCAGCACTACTACGGCCTTCACTGAAGCTTTCTTT,CASTTTAFTEAFF
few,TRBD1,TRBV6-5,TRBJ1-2,TGTGCCAGCAGTCTACAGGGGGCGCGGGACTATGGCTACACCTTC,CASSLQGARDYGYTF
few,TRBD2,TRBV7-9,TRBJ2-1,TGTGCCAGCAGCCTAGGTCTCTCTAGCGGGGGCTACAATGAGCAGTTCTTC,CASSLGLSSGGYNEQFF
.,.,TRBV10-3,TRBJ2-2,TGTGCCATCAGTGAGAAAGTAAACACCGGGGAGCTGTTTTTT,CAISEKVNTGELFF
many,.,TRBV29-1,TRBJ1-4,TGCAGCGCACTAGGACGGGCAACTAATGAAAAACTGTTTTTT,CSALGRATNEKLFF
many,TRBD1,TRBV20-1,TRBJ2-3,TGCAGTGCACTGACAGGGGCCAGGGATACGCAGTATTTT,CSALTGARDTQYF
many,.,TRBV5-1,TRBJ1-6,TGCGCCAGCAGCTTGGGGACACTAACTGCCGATTCACCCCTCCACTTT,CASSLGTLTADSPLHF
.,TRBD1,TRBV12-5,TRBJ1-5,TGTGCTAGTGGTTTGGGGGACAGTAGCAATCAGCCCCAGCATTTT,CASGLGDSSNQPQHF
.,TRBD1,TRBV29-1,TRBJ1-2,TGCAGCGTCCCCGGACAGGGGACATTCCATGGCTACACCTTC,CSVPGQGTFHGYTF
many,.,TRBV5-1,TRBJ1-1,TGCGCCAGCAGGTCCCCAAGGGAGGGCACTGAAGCTTTCTTT,CASRSPREGTEAFF
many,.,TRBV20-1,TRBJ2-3,TGCAGTGCTCTCCACCGTTTAGATACGCAGTATTTT,CSALHRLDTQYF
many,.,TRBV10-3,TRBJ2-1,TGTGCCATCAGCGATTACAATGAGCAGTTCTTC,CAISDYNEQFF
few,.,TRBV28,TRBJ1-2,TGTGCCAGCAGCCCCACCGGCTATGGCTACACCTTC,CASSPTGYGYTF
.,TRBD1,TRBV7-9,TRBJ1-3,TGTGCCAGCAGCGCAGAGGGGGGACAGCTAAAAAATTTT,CASSAEGGQLKNF
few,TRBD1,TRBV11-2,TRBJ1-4,TGTGCCAGCAGCTGGACAGGGGGCAAGTCTGCTAATGAAAAACTGTTTTTT,CASSWTGGKSANEKLFF
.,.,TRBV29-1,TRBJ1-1,TGCAGCGTTGAAGTACTCGGGACGCTGAACACTGAAGCTTTCTTT,CSVEVLGTLNTEAFF